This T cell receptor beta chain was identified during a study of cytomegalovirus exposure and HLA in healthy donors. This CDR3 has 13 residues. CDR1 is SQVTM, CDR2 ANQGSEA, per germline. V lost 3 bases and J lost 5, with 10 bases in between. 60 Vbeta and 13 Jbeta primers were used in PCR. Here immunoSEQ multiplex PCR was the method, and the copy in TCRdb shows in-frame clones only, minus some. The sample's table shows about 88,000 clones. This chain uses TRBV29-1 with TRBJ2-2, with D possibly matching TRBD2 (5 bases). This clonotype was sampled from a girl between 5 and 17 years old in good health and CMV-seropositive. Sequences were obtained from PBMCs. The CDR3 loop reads CSVEGRFTGELFF. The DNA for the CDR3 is TGCAGCGTTGAGGGGAGATTTACCGGGGAGCTGTTTTTT.